This is a list of T cell receptor beta chains from one sample in a study of cytomegalovirus exposure and HLA in healthy donors. Assay: immunoSEQ multiplex PCR; the TCRdb copy retains only in-frame clones and omits some. The sample shows around 140,000 clones, 75% to 85% of them seen only once. Sequenced input: PBMCs. The receptor source for this set is a woman between 45 and 60 years old in good health and CMV-seropositive. The CDR3 runs from the conserved cysteine through the conserved F or W. Each record gives: clone size, V gene, D gene, J gene, CDR3 DNA, CDR3 protein. D genes are given only for firm matches. Clone sizes are given selectively: once, few, many, or a class where the clone is expanded.

-	TRBV2	-	TRBJ1-5	TGTGCCAGCGGATTCCCCAGGGAAAATCAGCCCCAGCATTTT	CASGFPRENQPQHF
-	TRBV28	TRBD1	TRBJ2-5	TGTGCCAGCAGTCCCTTAGGGGGCAGGGAGACCCAGTACTTC	CASSPLGGRETQYF
-	TRBV5-5	TRBD1	TRBJ2-7	TGTGCCAGCAGCTGGAACAGGGGTAAAAGCTCCTACGAGCAGTACTTC	CASSWNRGKSSYEQYF
-	TRBV6-4	TRBD1	TRBJ1-1	TGTGCCAGCAGTGATTCCGACAGGGGCACTGAAGCTTTCTTT	CASSDSDRGTEAFF
-	TRBV7-6	-	TRBJ2-7	TGTGCCAGCAGCTTAATACAGGGTGTGAATTCCTACGAGCAGTACTTC	CASSLIQGVNSYEQYF
-	TRBV9	TRBD2	TRBJ2-7	TGTGCCAGCAGCGTAGATGTGGGAGGGACCTACGAGCAGTACTTC	CASSVDVGGTYEQYF
-	TRBV11-3	TRBD2	TRBJ2-3	TGTGCCAGCAGCTTATCGGCTAGCGGGGGGCGCGATACGCAGTATTTT	CASSLSASGGRDTQYF
-	TRBV5-1	TRBD2	TRBJ2-1	TGCGCCAGCAGCTCTCTAGCGGGAGCGGGCAATGAGCAGTTCTTC	CASSSLAGAGNEQFF
-	TRBV28	TRBD1	TRBJ2-7	TGTGCCAGCAGTTTAGGGACAGGGGTCCTCGAGCAGTACTTC	CASSLGTGVLEQYF
-	TRBV28	TRBD2	TRBJ2-1	TGTGCCAGCAGTTTAGCCGGCGGGAGAGGTTACAATGAGCAGTTCTTC	CASSLAGGRGYNEQFF
few	TRBV4-1	-	TRBJ1-5	TGCGCCAGCAGCGAGGAGTATATAGGCAATCAGCCCCAGCATTTT	CASSEEYIGNQPQHF
-	TRBV5-1	-	TRBJ1-4	TGCGCCAGCAGGGCGGGGGCAGCTAATGAAAAACTGTTTTTT	CASRAGAANEKLFF
-	TRBV28	-	TRBJ1-2	TGTGCCAGCAGTTCACCGGGACTTCCGTATGGCTACACCTTC	CASSSPGLPYGYTF
-	TRBV7-2	-	TRBJ1-1	TGTGCCAGCAGCTTAACGGGGAGCCACACTGAAGCTTTCTTT	CASSLTGSHTEAFF
-	TRBV9	-	TRBJ1-1	TGTGCCAGCAGCCTACGACAGTTGAACACTGAAGCTTTCTTT	CASSLRQLNTEAFF
-	TRBV6-5	-	TRBJ2-7	TGTGCCAGCAGTTTCAACAGGGTTACCTACGAGCAGTACTTC	CASSFNRVTYEQYF
once	TRBV9	TRBD1	TRBJ2-5	TGTGCCAGCAGCGTAGAAGCAAGGGGGCAGGGGGCCCAGTACTTC	CASSVEARGQGAQYF
-	TRBV4-2	-	TRBJ1-6	TGTGCCAGCAGCCAAGGAGGAGTTGATTCACCCCTCCACTTT	CASSQGGVDSPLHF
-	TRBV6-6	-	TRBJ2-7	TGTGCCAGCAGTTACTCCGGGGTTACCTACGAGCAGTACTTC	CASSYSGVTYEQYF
-	TRBV6-5	-	TRBJ1-5	TGTGCCAGCAGTTCGGGGGAGTGGCAGCCCCAGCATTTT	CASSSGEWQPQHF
-	TRBV9	-	TRBJ2-1	TGTGCCAGCAGCCCCAGAGGAGACAGGGGAGGGAATGAGCAGTTCTTC	CASSPRGDRGGNEQFF
once	TRBV7-8	TRBD1	TRBJ2-1	TGTGCCAGCAGCCTCGGACAGGGGGAATCTCATGAGCAGTTCTTC	CASSLGQGESHEQFF
once	TRBV7-9	TRBD1	TRBJ1-2	TGTGCCAGCAGCACCGGACAGGGGGCGTTCTATGGCTACACCTTC	CASSTGQGAFYGYTF
few	TRBV7-2	TRBD2	TRBJ2-5	TGTGCCAGCAGCTTAGGCTCTAGCGGGGGACAAGAGACCCAGTACTTC	CASSLGSSGGQETQYF
-	TRBV30	TRBD1	TRBJ1-4	TGTGCCTGGAGGGGACAGGGGAGGGAGAAACTGTTTTTT	CAWRGQGREKLFF
-	TRBV5-1	TRBD2	TRBJ2-3	TGCGCCAGCAGCTGGGCAGCGGGGGGGCCGGATACGCAGTATTTT	CASSWAAGGPDTQYF
-	TRBV5-6	-	TRBJ2-3	TGTGCCAGCAGCGATCAGGTTAGCACAGATACGCAGTATTTT	CASSDQVSTDTQYF
-	TRBV15	-	TRBJ2-1	TGTGCCACCAGCAGATACAGCGGCTACAATGAGCAGTTCTTC	CATSRYSGYNEQFF
-	TRBV19	-	TRBJ1-2	TGTGCCAGTAGAGACCCGGGGGGGGAACTCTATGGCTACACCTTC	CASRDPGGELYGYTF